Shown below are 27 T cell receptor beta chains from a single sample sequenced in a study of Ad26.COV2.S vaccination and SARS-CoV-2 variants. The data were produced by immunoSEQ multiplex PCR, yet TCRdb's version contains in-frame clones alone and is incomplete. This table has some 290,000 clones, around 85% appearing once. Treatment given: roughly 19 received Ad26.COV2.S at low or high dose, single or two shots; about 5 received placebo; per-sample allocation not given. Samples came from day 63 after the first vaccine or placebo injection. The sample in question was peripheral blood, obtained in a trial of Ad26.COV2.S vaccine versus placebo. All receptors derive from a person between 18 and 65 years old who received the Ad26.COV2.S COVID-19 vaccine or a placebo.

The chain carries TRBV7-2 and TRBJ2-7; D not certain. The CDR3 sequence is 14 residues long. From germline, CDR1 is SGHTA and CDR2 FQGNSA. V was pared by 0 bases and J by 2 bases, with 8 bases between. Written as DNA, the CDR3 is TGTGCCAGCAGCTTAGCATCGAGTGCCTACGAGCAGTACTTC. Protein product: CASSLASSAYEQYF.

The chain joins TRBV6-5 to TRBJ2-5; TRBD1 is a possible D gene (5 bases). The CDR3 runs 14 residues. V was cut by 7 bases and J by 6 bases, with 18 bases left in between. CDR1 and CDR2 from the germline V gene are MNHEY and SVGAGI. The CDR3 loop reads CASIGQGSGKTQYF. The CDR3 DNA follows: TGTGCCAGCATCGGGCAGGGTAGTGGAAAGACCCAGTACTTC.

The chain links TRBV10-3 to TRBJ2-7, with TRBD1 identical over 9 bases. Germline lookup yields CDR1 ENHRY and CDR2 SYGVKD. Unmatched junction bases numbered 4, after V lost 5 bases and J lost 2 bases. The CDR3 length is 14 residues. CDR3: CAISTGQGTYEQYF. DNA of the CDR3: TGTGCCATCAGTACGGGACAGGGAACCTACGAGCAGTACTTC.

Only one count was recorded for this clone. This rearrangement joins TRBV24-1 to TRBJ1-4, with TRBD1 identical over 9 bases. V shed 4 bases and J 7 bases; nucleotides not matched to a gene: 9. This CDR3 has 16 amino acids. Per germline, CDR1 KGHDR and CDR2 SFDVKD. This CDR3 reads CATSETQGQGFEKLFF. CDR3 DNA sequence: TGTGCCACCAGTGAAACCCAGGGACAGGGTTTTGAAAAACTGTTTTTT.

The gene calls are TRBV2 and TRBJ1-2, with D tentatively TRBD1 (5 bases). Trimming stripped 2 bases from V and 4 bases from J, with 14 bases between. The CDR3 covers 15 residues. Germline CDR1 is SNHLY and CDR2 is FYNNEI. The CDR3 is CASSESLAGSYGYTF. The CDR3 DNA follows: TGTGCCAGCAGTGAATCCTTAGCAGGGTCCTATGGCTACACCTTC.

J is TRBJ2-3 and V is TRBV29-1; no firm D call. The germline CDR1 and CDR2 sequences are SQVTM and ANQGSEA. The CDR3 sequence is 14 residues long. V lost 1 base and J 0 bases, leaving 8 bases between the germline ends. In nucleotides, the CDR3 is TGCAGCGTTGAAGTCGGCCGGAGCACAGATACGCAGTATTTT. It yields the protein CSVEVGRSTDTQYF.

The CDR3 loop reads CASSLGQGSVITEAFF. CDR3 sequence (DNA): TGTGCCAGCAGCTTGGGACAGGGGAGTGTTATCACTGAAGCTTTCTTT. This sequence joins TRBV11-2 and TRBJ1-1, with 10 bases identical to TRBD1. The CDR3 loop spans 16 amino acids. CDR1 is SGHAT and CDR2 is FQNNGV in the germline V gene. Trimming at V came to 3 bases and at J to 4 bases, leaving 8 bases not matched to a gene.

The V gene is TRBV5-1, the J gene TRBJ2-7, with 8 bases identical to TRBD2. Germline CDR1 reads SGHRS; CDR2 reads YFSETQ. Trimming took 3 bases from V and 6 from J; bases not matched to a gene: 20. This CDR3 has 18 amino acids. In nucleotides, the CDR3 is TGCGCCAGCAGCTCCCTCCGGGCGCGGGGGGCCGCTTTAGGCGAGCAGTACTTC. Its translation is CASSSLRARGAALGEQYF.

The gene calls are TRBV9 and TRBJ2-7; 7 positions match TRBD1. Germline assignment: CDR1 SGDLS and CDR2 YYNGEE. V dropped 4 bases and J dropped 0; count of bases not matched to a gene: 7. The CDR3 contains 15 residues. The CDR3 protein is CASSQGTVFSYEQYF. In nucleotides, the CDR3 is TGTGCCAGCAGCCAAGGGACAGTCTTCTCCTACGAGCAGTACTTC. Filled out from reference TRBV9 and TRBJ2-7, the complete variable domain reads DSGVTQTPKHLITATGQRVTLRCSPRSGDLSVYWYQQSLDQGLQFLIQYYNGEERAKGNILERFSAQQFPDLHSELNLSSLELGDSALYFCASSQGTVFSYEQYFGPGTRLTVT.

The V gene is TRBV9, the J gene TRBJ1-6, with TRBD1 identical over 7 bases. Trimming at V came to 4 bases and at J to 9 bases, leaving 10 bases not matched to a gene. CDR1 and CDR2 (germline): SGDLS, YYNGEE. The CDR3 is 15 amino acids. The CDR3 bases are TGTGCCAGCAGCAATGAGGGATCAGGGGGTTCACCCCTCCACTTT. Its protein product is CASSNEGSGGSPLHF.

V gene TRBV5-1 combines with J gene TRBJ2-7, with a possible D match to TRBD1 (5 bases). Trimming removed 1 base from V and 6 bases from J, with 17 bases in between. Germline-derived CDR1 and CDR2 are SGHRS and YFSETQ. CDR3 length: 15 amino acids. DNA for the CDR3: TGCGCCAGCAGCTTGAACTGGGGCGCATCGGGCGAGCAGTACTTC. Its translation: CASSLNWGASGEQYF.

J is TRBJ1-5 and V is TRBV4-1; 9 bases are shared with TRBD1. J lost 7 bases, V lost 0 bases, and 4 bases had no gene match. This CDR3 has 15 amino acids. CDR1 and CDR2 (germline): MGHRA, YSYEKL. DNA of the CDR3: TGCGCCAGCAGCCAAGAACAGGGGGCAGGACAGCCCCAGCATTTT. It translates to CASSQEQGAGQPQHF.

The J gene is TRBJ1-3, the V gene TRBV5-1, with D perhaps TRBD1 (6 bases). V lost 4 bases and J 1 base, leaving 12 bases between the germline ends. The V gene's germline CDR1 is SGHRS and CDR2 YFSETQ. CDR3 length equals 15 residues. CDR3 residues: CASSPTTGSGNTIYF. The CDR3 DNA reads TGCGCCAGCAGCCCAACAACAGGGTCTGGAAACACCATATATTTT.

The rearrangement uses TRBV7-9 and TRBJ2-7, with 7 bases aligning to TRBD1. Germline loops: CDR1 SEHNR, CDR2 FQNEAQ (reference sequence). V gave up 5 bases and J gave up 6 bases; unmatched junction bases: 7. The CDR3 covers 13 residues. CDR3: CASSATHRGEQYF. CDR3 DNA: TGTGCCAGCAGCGCTACCCACAGGGGCGAGCAGTACTTC.

The chain couples TRBV4-1 to TRBJ2-7, with TRBD1 identical over 8 bases. In germline, CDR1 is MGHRA, CDR2 YSYEKL. The CDR3 is 20 amino acids. Germline trimming cut 0 bases from V and 3 bases from J; bases unmatched to any gene: 19. The CDR3 DNA follows: TGCGCCAGCAGCCAAGAACCGGGACAGGCATGGGGACTGGTTCTCTACGAGCAGTACTTC. This gives the protein CASSQEPGQAWGLVLYEQYF.

The chain recombines TRBV18 with TRBJ1-3; no clear D gene. Germline CDR1 and CDR2: KGHSH and LQKENI. The CDR3 has 14 amino acids. The V end was cut by 2 bases, the J end by 4 bases, with 9 bases between. The CDR3 is CASSPGVEGNTIYF. The CDR3 DNA is TGTGCCAGCTCACCAGGTGTTGAGGGAAACACCATATATTTT.

In its sample, this clone was seen once. The chain is built from TRBV5-4 and TRBJ2-2; possible D gene TRBD2, 7 bases. This CDR3 has 15 residues. The V gene lost 7 bases and the J gene lost 0 bases, with 13 bases spanning the gap. Germline values: CDR1 SGHNT, CDR2 YYREEE (reference sequence). The CDR3 protein is CASRAGAANTGELFF. The DNA for the CDR3 is TGTGCCAGCCGGGCGGGGGCGGCGAACACCGGGGAGCTGTTTTTT.

The genes are TRBV5-1 and TRBJ2-5, with TRBD1 as a possible D gene (5 bases). Germline loops: CDR1 SGHRS, CDR2 YFSETQ. V lost 3 bases to trimming and J lost 2 bases, with 17 bases between them. This CDR3 has 16 residues. CDR3 in DNA: TGCGCCAGCAGCTCCACAGGTACAGCGCTACAAGAGACCCAGTACTTC. Residues: CASSSTGTALQETQYF.

The chain couples TRBV2 to TRBJ1-4; no definite D call. Germline V gene data show CDR1 as SNHLY and CDR2 as FYNNEI. The CDR3 has 15 amino acids. The V end was cut by 4 bases, the J end by 1 base, with 10 bases between. The CDR3 sequence: CASSGWQQTNEKLFF. CDR3 DNA sequence: TGTGCCAGCAGTGGGTGGCAGCAAACTAATGAAAAACTGTTTTTT.

The CDR3 is CASSLGQSRVSNQPQHF. CDR3 in DNA: TGTGCCAGCAGTTTAGGACAGAGTCGGGTGAGCAATCAGCCCCAGCATTTT. The chain links TRBV28 to TRBJ1-5, with D perhaps TRBD1 (6 bases). Germline V gene data show CDR1 as MDHEN and CDR2 as SYDVKM. Trimming took 2 bases from V and 1 from J, leaving 15 bases between them. The CDR3 extends over 17 amino acids.

The V call is TRBV19, the J call TRBJ1-4, with D possibly TRBD1 on 6 matching bases. Trimming removed 4 bases at V and 17 bases at J, with 14 bases between. Germline V gene lookup returns CDR1 LNHDA and CDR2 SQIVND (reference sequence). This CDR3 spans 11 amino acids. The DNA of the CDR3 is TGTGCCAGTAGTACCGCGGGGGGCCTCTTTTTT. Translated, it gives CASSTAGGLFF.

V is TRBV15 and J is TRBJ1-1; no definite D call. The CDR3 totals 12 residues. The V and J ends lost 4 bases and 6 bases respectively, with 9 bases between them. Looked up from germline, CDR1 is LNHNV and CDR2 is YYDKDF (reference sequence). The CDR3 DNA follows: TGTGCCACCAGCAAGCGCGGCCCTGAAGCTTTCTTT. Translating it yields CATSKRGPEAFF.

This chain links TRBV6-5 with TRBJ1-5; D is unclear. The germline V gene has CDR1 MNHEY and CDR2 SVGAGI. V lost 9 bases and J 1 base, leaving 13 bases between the germline ends. The CDR3 runs to 14 residues. This chain's CDR3 is CASSLLSSNQPQHF. For the CDR3, the DNA is TGTGCCAGTTCCCTCTTAAGCAGCAATCAGCCCCAGCATTTT.

This clone has just one count. The rearrangement links TRBV5-1 to TRBJ1-1; TRBD1 might be the D (5 bases). The V gene's germline CDR1 is SGHRS and CDR2 YFSETQ. Trimming took 4 bases from V and 6 from J, leaving 16 bases between them. The CDR3 runs to 14 residues. The CDR3 here is CASSGGDLFSEAFF. As DNA, the CDR3 is TGCGCCAGCAGCGGGGGGGATCTTTTTTCTGAAGCTTTCTTT.

For the CDR3, the DNA is TGTGCCAGCAGCTTTCCAGGGCTCGGAGAGACCCAGTACTTC. Amino acid sequence: CASSFPGLGETQYF. The chain is built from TRBV5-5 and TRBJ2-5; D might be TRBD1 (5 bases). The V gene lost 2 bases and the J gene lost 4 bases, with 12 bases spanning the gap. Germline V gene lookup returns CDR1 SGHKS and CDR2 YYEKEE (reference sequence). There are 14 residues in the CDR3.

The gene calls are TRBV6-5 and TRBJ2-2, with D possibly matching TRBD1 (6 bases). The germline V gene has CDR1 MNHEY and CDR2 SVGAGI. This CDR3 comprises 16 residues. Between the trimmed V and J ends, which lost 0 bases and 1 base, there was a span of 9 bases. The CDR3 here is CASSYSNRVNTGELFF. CDR3 bases: TGTGCCAGCAGTTACTCGAACAGGGTGAACACCGGGGAGCTGTTTTTT.

The chain combines TRBV5-6 with TRBJ2-4; D is possibly TRBD2 (5 bases). Looked up from germline, CDR1 is SGHDT and CDR2 is YYEEEE. V lost 4 bases and J 1 base, leaving 15 bases between the germline ends. CDR3 length: 16 amino acids. The CDR3, as DNA: TGTGCCAGCAGCAACGGGGTTTTCCTGGCCAAAAACATTCAGTACTTC. This translates into CASSNGVFLAKNIQYF.